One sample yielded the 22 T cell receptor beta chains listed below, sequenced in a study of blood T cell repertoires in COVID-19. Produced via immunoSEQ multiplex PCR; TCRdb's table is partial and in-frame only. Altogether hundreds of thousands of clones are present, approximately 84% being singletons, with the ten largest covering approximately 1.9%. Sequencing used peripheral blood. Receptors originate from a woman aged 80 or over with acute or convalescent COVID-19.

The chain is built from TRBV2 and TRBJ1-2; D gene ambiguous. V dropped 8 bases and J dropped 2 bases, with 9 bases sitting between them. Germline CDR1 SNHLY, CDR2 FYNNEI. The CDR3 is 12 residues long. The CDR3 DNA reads TGTGCCAGCTCGGGAGCCAACTATGGCTACACCTTC. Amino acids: CASSGANYGYTF.

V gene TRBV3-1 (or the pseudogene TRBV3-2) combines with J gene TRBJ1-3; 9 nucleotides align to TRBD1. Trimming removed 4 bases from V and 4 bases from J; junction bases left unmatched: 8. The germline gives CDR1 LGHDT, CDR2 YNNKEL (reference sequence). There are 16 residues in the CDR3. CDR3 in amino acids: CASSRDLTGGGNTIYF. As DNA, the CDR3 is TGTGCCAGCAGCCGAGACTTAACAGGGGGCGGAAACACCATATATTTT.

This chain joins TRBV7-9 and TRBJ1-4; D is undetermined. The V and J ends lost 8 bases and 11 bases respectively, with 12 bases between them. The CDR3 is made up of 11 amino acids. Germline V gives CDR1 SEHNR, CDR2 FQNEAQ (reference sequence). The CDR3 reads CASEAISKLFF. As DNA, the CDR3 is TGTGCCAGCGAGGCCATTAGTAAACTGTTTTTT.

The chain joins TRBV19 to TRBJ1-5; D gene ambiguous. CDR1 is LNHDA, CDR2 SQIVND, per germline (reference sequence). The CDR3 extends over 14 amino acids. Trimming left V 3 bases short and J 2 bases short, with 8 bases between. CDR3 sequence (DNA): TGTGCCAGTAGTATCGATCAGGGCAATCAGCCCCAGCATTTT. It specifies CASSIDQGNQPQHF.

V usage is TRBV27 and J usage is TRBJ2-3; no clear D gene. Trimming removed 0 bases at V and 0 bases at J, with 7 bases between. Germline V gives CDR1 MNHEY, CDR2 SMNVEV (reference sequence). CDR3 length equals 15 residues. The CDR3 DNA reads TGTGCCAGCAGTTTATCCACAGCTAGCACAGATACGCAGTATTTT. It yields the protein CASSLSTASTDTQYF.

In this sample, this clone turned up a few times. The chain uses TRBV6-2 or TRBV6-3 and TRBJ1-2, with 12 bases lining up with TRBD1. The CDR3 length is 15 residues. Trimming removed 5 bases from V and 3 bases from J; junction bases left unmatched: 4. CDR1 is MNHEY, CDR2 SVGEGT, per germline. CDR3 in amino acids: CASSTGQGADYGYTF. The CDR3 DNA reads TGTGCCAGCAGTACGGGACAGGGGGCGGACTATGGCTACACCTTC.

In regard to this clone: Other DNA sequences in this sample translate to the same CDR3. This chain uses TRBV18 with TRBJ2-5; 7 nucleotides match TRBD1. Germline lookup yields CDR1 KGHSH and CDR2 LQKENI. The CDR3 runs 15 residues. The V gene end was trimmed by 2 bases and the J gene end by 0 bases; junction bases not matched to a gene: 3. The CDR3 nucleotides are TGTGCCAGCTCACCAGGGACAGACTACCAAGAGACCCAGTACTTC. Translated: CASSPGTDYQETQYF.

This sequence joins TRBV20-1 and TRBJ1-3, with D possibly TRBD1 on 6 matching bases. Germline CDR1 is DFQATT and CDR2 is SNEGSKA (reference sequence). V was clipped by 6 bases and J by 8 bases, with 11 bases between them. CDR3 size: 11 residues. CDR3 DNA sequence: TGCAGTGCACAAGAGGGGGACACCATATATTTT. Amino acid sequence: CSAQEGDTIYF.

For the CDR3, the DNA is TGCGCCAGCAGCCCGGACAGGTCTGGCTACACCTTC. Translation gives CASSPDRSGYTF. The chain is built from TRBV5-1 and TRBJ1-2, with TRBD1 identical over 7 bases. Germline CDR1 is SGHRS and CDR2 is YFSETQ. The trim removed 4 bases at V and 7 bases at J, leaving 4 bases unmatched. The CDR3 has 12 residues.

The CDR3 here is CASSDGTSGKVEQYF. The CDR3 DNA reads TGTGCCAGCAGCGATGGGACTAGCGGGAAGGTCGAGCAGTACTTC. The chain uses TRBV6-2 or TRBV6-3 and TRBJ2-7; TRBD2 aligns across 13 bases. Trimming at V came to 6 bases and at J to 6 bases, leaving 8 bases not matched to a gene. The CDR3 length is 15 residues. Germline V gene data show CDR1 as MNHEY and CDR2 as SVGEGT.

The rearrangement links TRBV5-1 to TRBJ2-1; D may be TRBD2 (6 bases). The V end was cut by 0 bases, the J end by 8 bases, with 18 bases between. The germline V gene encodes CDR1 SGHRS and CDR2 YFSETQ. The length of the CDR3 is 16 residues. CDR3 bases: TGCGCCAGCAGCTTGGGGGGCGGGACCCCAAAATATGAGCAGTTCTTC. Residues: CASSLGGGTPKYEQFF.

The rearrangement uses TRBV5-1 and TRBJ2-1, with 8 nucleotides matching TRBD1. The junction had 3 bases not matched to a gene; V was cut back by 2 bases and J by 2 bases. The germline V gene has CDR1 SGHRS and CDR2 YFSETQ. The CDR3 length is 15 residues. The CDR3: CASSLRQGPYNEQFF. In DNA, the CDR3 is TGCGCCAGCAGCTTACGACAGGGGCCCTACAATGAGCAGTTCTTC.

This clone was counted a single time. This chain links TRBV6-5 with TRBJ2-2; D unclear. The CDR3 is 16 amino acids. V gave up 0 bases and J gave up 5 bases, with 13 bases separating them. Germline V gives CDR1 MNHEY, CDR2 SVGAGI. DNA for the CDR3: TGTGCCAGCAGTTACTCCCCCCCCTCCCTGACCGGGGAGCTGTTTTTT. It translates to CASSYSPPSLTGELFF.

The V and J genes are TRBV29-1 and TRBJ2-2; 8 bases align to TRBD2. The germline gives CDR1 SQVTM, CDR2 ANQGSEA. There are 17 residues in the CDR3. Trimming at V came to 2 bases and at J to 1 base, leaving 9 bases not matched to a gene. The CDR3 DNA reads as TGCAGCGTTGAAAGGGGGGGCGCGGGGGGGAACACCGGGGAGCTGTTTTTT. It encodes CSVERGGAGGNTGELFF.

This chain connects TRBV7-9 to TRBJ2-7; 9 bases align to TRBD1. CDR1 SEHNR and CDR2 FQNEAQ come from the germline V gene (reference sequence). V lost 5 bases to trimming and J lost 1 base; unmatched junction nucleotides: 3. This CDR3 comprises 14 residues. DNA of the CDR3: TGTGCCAGCAGCACGACAGGGGGGTCCTACGAGCAGTACTTC. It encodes CASSTTGGSYEQYF.

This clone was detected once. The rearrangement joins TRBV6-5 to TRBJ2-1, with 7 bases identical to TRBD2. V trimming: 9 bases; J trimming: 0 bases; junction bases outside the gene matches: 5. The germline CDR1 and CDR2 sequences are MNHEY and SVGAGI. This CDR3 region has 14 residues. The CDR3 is CASGGGGSYNEQFF. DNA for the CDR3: TGTGCCAGTGGGGGGGGAGGCTCCTACAATGAGCAGTTCTTC.

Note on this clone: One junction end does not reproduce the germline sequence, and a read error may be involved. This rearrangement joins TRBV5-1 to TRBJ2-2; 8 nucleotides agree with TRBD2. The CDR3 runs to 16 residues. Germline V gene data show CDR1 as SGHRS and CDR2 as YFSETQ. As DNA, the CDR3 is TGCGCCACCAGCCACGGGGGGGCCCCGAACACCGGGGAGCTGTTTTTT. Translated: CATSHGGAPNTGELFF.

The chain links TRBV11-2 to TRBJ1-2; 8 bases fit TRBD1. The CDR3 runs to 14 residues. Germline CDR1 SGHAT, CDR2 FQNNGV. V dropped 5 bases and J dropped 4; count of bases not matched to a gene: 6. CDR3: CASSRTGQGYGYTF. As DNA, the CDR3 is TGTGCCAGCAGCCGGACAGGGCAGGGCTATGGCTACACCTTC.

The CDR3 DNA is TGTGCCAGCAGTTACTCACAGACTAGCGGGAGGGTAGGAGAGACCCAGTACTTC. Translating gives CASSYSQTSGRVGETQYF. The rearrangement joins TRBV6-2 or TRBV6-3 to TRBJ2-5; TRBD2 matches at 14 bases. The CDR3 runs to 18 residues. Looked up from germline, CDR1 is MNHEY and CDR2 is SVGEGT. V trimming: 0 bases; J trimming: 4 bases; junction bases outside the gene matches: 7.

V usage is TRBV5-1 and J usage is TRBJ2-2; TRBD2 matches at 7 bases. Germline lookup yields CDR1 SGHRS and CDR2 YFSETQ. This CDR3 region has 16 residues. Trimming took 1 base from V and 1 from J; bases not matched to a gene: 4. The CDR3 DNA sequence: TGCGCCAGCAGCTTGTCGGGGGGACTGAACACCGGGGAGCTGTTTTTT. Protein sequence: CASSLSGGLNTGELFF.

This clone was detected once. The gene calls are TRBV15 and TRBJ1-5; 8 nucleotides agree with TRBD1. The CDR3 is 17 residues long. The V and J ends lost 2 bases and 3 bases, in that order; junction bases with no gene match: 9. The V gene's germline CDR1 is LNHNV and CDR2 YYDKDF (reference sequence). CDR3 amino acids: CATSRQGRDRTNQPQHF. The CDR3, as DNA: TGTGCCACCAGCAGACAAGGAAGGGACAGGACCAATCAGCCCCAGCATTTT. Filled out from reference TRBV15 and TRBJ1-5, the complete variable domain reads DAMVIQNPRYQVTQFGKPVTLSCSQTLNHNVMYWYQQKSSQAPKLLFHYYDKDFNNEADTPDNFQSRRPNTSFCFLDIRSPGLGDTAMYLCATSRQGRDRTNQPQHFGDGTRLSIL.

The CDR3 region is CASSLLYRGIPYEQYF. The CDR3 DNA reads TGTGCCAGCAGCTTATTATACCGGGGAATCCCCTACGAGCAGTACTTC. The rearrangement uses TRBV7-6 and TRBJ2-7; D possibly corresponds to TRBD2 (5 bases). V was pared by 2 bases and J by 2 bases, with 16 bases between. The CDR3 is made up of 16 amino acids. Germline values: CDR1 SGHVS, CDR2 FNYEAQ.